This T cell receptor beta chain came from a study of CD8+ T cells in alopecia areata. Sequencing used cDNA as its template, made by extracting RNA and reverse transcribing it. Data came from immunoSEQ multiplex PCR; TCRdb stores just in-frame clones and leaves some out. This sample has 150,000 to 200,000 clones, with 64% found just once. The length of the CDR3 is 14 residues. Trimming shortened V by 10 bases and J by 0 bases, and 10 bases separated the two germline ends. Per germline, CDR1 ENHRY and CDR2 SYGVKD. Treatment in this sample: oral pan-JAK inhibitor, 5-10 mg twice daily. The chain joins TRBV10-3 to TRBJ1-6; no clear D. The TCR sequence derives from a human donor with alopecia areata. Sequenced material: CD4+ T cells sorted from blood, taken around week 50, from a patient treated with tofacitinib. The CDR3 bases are TGTGCCACCCGAGAAAGCTCCTATAATTCACCCCTCCACTTT. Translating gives CATRESSYNSPLHF.